This is a list of T cell receptor beta chains from one sample in a study of cytomegalovirus exposure and HLA in healthy donors. Sequenced by immunoSEQ multiplex PCR; TCRdb stores in-frame clones only, minus some. Here the sample spans tens of thousands of clones, around 82% being singletons. The sequenced sample consisted of PBMCs. Source of these receptors: a young woman in good health and CMV-seropositive. Both conserved end residues are trimmed from each CDR3.

v_gene	j_gene	len	CDR3aa
TRBV28	TRBJ1-1	13	ASSFRGQVGTEAF
TRBV2	TRBJ1-2	10	ASSETGSGYT
TRBV29-1	TRBJ2-1	11	SVAGGEWSLGF
TRBV19	TRBJ2-1	13	ASSKDRGLYNEQF
TRBV2	TRBJ1-3	17	ASSGSRDSSTLTGNTIY
TRBV7-6	TRBJ2-7	14	ASSPNPGTGAFEQY
TRBV9	TRBJ2-5	16	ASSVAASGGAEAETQY
TRBV6-1	TRBJ1-4	14	ASSEGQGLFNEKLF
TRBV28	TRBJ2-3	14	ASSLSERGGADTQY
TRBV28	TRBJ1-2	14	ASSFGSMGQGGGYT
TRBV4-1	TRBJ2-3	13	ASSQEVLSTDTQY
TRBV14	TRBJ2-3	10	ASRHSGDTQY
TRBV27	TRBJ1-2	12	ASSTPDSNYGYT
TRBV6-5	TRBJ2-7	10	ASSYRQSPLF
TRBV10-3	TRBJ2-7	12	AIRQGGVSYEQY
TRBV5-1	TRBJ2-3	10	ASSLVSDTQY
TRBV28	TRBJ2-7	12	ASSYRQKDYEQY
TRBV28	TRBJ2-2	13	ASSQPRDFIGELF
TRBV7-9	TRBJ2-7	11	ASSERGDTRRY
TRBV28	TRBJ1-1	14	ASNIPQQAHNTEAF
TRBV4-1	TRBJ1-5	12	ASSQVPGDQPQH
TRBV13	TRBJ1-1	12	ASRTAGTEKEAF
TRBV9	TRBJ2-1	12	ASSVVGGGNEQF
TRBV2	TRBJ1-2	11	ASSQTGLYGYT
TRBV6-5	TRBJ2-7	12	ASSPDRGLHEQY
TRBV19	TRBJ2-3	13	ASRDRGAIGDTQY
TRBV2	TRBJ1-2	15	ASSGKTDLTLTYGYT
TRBV4-1	TRBJ2-2	16	ASSRTLTSGGNTGELF
TRBV6-1	TRBJ2-4	10	ASSERVNIQY
TRBV6-5	TRBJ1-6	12	ASSQTVDRSPLH
TRBV2	TRBJ2-3	14	ASSEARDRSTDTQY
TRBV11-2	TRBJ2-1	12	ASSLASGRNEQF
TRBV7-6	TRBJ1-5	12	ASSLDQGNQPQH
TRBV2	TRBJ2-2	13	ASSVDRGPTGELF
TRBV7-9	TRBJ1-5	12	ASSSQAVNQPQH
TRBV2	TRBJ2-3	10	AKGLAWDTQY